This TCR beta chain was recovered during a study of T cell responses to AZD1222 COVID-19 vaccine. Study context: Second-dose intervals near 4 or 12 weeks were combined.

The CDR3 contains 15 residues. V lost 6 bases, J lost 0 bases, and 12 bases lay in between. Germline V gene lookup returns CDR1 KGHSH and CDR2 LQKENI. Profiling relied on immunoSEQ multiplex PCR, and the TCRdb table lists in-frame clones only, not all of them. The table includes about 140,000 clones, 80% to 95% detected once. This clone was observed a single time. The antigen is unknown. Study-level findings and limits: There were repertoire samples only from the period after the peak T cell response. Spike-specific TCR breadth and depth went up after people got two AZD1222 doses.

Specimen: peripheral blood, collected on day 0 of AZD1222 vaccination. The clonotype was recovered from an adult in good health. The genes are TRBV18 and TRBJ2-1, with D maybe TRBD2 (6 bases). The CDR3 loop is CASSRIGSSYNEQFF. The CDR3 DNA reads as TGTGCCAGCTCGCGTATCGGGAGCTCCTACAATGAGCAGTTCTTC.